Listed here is a single T cell receptor (beta chain). The sample belongs to a study of blood T cell repertoires in COVID-19. J was trimmed by 5 bases and V by 1 base; bases with no gene match: 2. Germline CDR1 SGHTA, CDR2 FQGNSA. The CDR3 runs to 15 residues. Produced via immunoSEQ multiplex PCR; TCRdb's table is partial and in-frame only. The sample carries around 370,000 clones, around 87% recorded once. This TCR was recovered from a young man with active or convalescent COVID-19. The specimen sequenced was peripheral blood. The chain employs TRBV7-2 and TRBJ1-6; 7 bases line up with TRBD1. DNA of the CDR3: TGTGCCAGCAGCTTAGAGACAGGGAATAATTCACCCCTCCACTTT. This codes for CASSLETGNNSPLHF.